This T cell receptor beta chain was retrieved from a study of regulatory T cells in long-lasting Graves disease. Note on this clonotype: Its antigen remains unknown.

The authors built TCR beta libraries using iRepertoire HTBI primers and Arm-PCR of CDR3 regions. One entry per CDR3 protein, called by TCRdb with MiXCR from the multiplex PCR reads. Here the sample spans about 430,000 distinct CDR3 sequences, around 20% being singletons. Study results and limitations: Under persistent disease, TRBV28, TRBJ1-2 and TRBJ2-5 were used preferentially. Between persistent patients, thousands of public clonotypes were shared, exceeding the roughly 940 shared between new patients.

This CDR3 region has 12 residues. Between the trimmed V and J ends, which lost 4 bases and 7 bases, there was a span of 13 bases. Germline V CDR1 and CDR2: GTSNPN, SVGIG (reference sequence). As to time point: persistent/refractory GD, antithyroid drugs over 5 years with positive TRAb. With RNA extracted from PBMCs as input, the TCR library was made. As collected, the peripheral blood samples measured about 9.6 milliliters each and went into EDTA tubes. The sequence was obtained from a female donor with Graves disease. The sample was peripheral blood mononuclear cells (PBMCs), taken when the disease was refractory, from a patient treated with antithyroid drugs. The rearrangement links TRBV30 to TRBJ2-5; D remains ambiguous. This chain's CDR3 is CAWIRVFPTQYF. In DNA, the CDR3 is TGTGCCTGGATAAGAGTGTTCCCGACCCAGTACTTC.